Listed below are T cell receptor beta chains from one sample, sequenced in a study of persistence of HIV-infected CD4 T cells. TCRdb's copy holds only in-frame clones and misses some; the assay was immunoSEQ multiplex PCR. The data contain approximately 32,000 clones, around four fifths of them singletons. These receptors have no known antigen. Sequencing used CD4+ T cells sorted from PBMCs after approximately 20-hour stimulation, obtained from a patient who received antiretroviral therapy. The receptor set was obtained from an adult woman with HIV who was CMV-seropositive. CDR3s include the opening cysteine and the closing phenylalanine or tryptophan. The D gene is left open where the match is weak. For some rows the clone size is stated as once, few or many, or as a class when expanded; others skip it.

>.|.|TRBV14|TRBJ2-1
CASRPYGGATYNEQFF
TGTGCCAGCAGGCCCTATGGGGGGGCGACATACAATGAGCAGTTCTTC
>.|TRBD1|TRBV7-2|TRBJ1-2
CASSLVDIIFSDRGYGYTF
TGTGCCAGCAGCTTAGTAGATATAATATTTTCGGACAGGGGCTATGGCTACACCTTC
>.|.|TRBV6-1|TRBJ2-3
CASSAPTGRATDTQYF
TGTGCCAGCAGTGCCCCTACAGGGAGGGCCACAGATACGCAGTATTTT
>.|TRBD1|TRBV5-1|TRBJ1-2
CASSLEDRALYGYTF
TGCGCCAGCAGCTTGGAGGACAGGGCCTTATATGGCTACACCTTC
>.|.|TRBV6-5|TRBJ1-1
CASSHQALNTEAFF
TGTGCCAGCAGTCATCAGGCCTTGAACACTGAAGCTTTCTTT
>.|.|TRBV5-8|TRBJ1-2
CASRSRWETGVGYTF
TGTGCCAGCAGGTCCAGGTGGGAGACAGGAGTTGGCTACACCTTC
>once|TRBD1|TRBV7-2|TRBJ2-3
CASSQGTGFEDTQYF
TGTGCCAGCAGCCAAGGGACAGGGTTTGAAGATACGCAGTATTTT
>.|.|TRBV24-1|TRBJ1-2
CATSAGGVHGYTF
TGTGCCACCAGTGCCGGGGGTGTACATGGCTACACCTTC
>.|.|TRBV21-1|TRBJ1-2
CASGTGDRKDYGYTF
TGTGCCAGCGGGACAGGCGATCGGAAGGACTATGGCTACACCTTC
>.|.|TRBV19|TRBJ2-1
CASDNGVSYNEQFF
TGTGCCAGTGATAATGGGGTCAGCTACAATGAGCAGTTCTTC
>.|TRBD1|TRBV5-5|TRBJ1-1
CASSLEGAESAEAFF
TGTGCCAGCAGCTTGGAGGGGGCCGAATCGGCTGAAGCTTTCTTT
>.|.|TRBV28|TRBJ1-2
CASTSDVPTGGYTF
TGTGCCAGCACTTCCGACGTCCCGACAGGAGGCTACACCTTC
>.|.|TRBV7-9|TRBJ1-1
CATTGGAKNTEAFF
TGTGCCACCACGGGGGGGGCTAAGAACACTGAAGCTTTCTTT
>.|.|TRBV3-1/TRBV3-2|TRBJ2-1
CASSQGVNEQFF
TGTGCCAGCAGCCAAGGGGTTAATGAGCAGTTCTTC
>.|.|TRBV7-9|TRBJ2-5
CASSPAGGETQYF
TGTGCCAGCAGCCCGGCAGGTGGAGAGACCCAGTACTTC
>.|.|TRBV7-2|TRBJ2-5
CASSKQAIQETQYF
TGTGCCAGCAGCAAACAGGCAATCCAAGAGACCCAGTACTTC
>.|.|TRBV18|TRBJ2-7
CASSPLGAHYEQYF
TGTGCCAGCTCACCATTGGGGGCCCACTACGAGCAGTACTTC
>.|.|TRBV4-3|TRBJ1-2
CASSQDPGGNYGYTF
TGCGCCAGCAGCCAAGACCCTGGGGGAAACTATGGCTACACCTTC
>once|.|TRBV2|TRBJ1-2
CASNEQGPRDGYTF
TGTGCCAGCAACGAACAGGGCCCACGGGATGGCTACACCTTC
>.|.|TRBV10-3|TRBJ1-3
CAISQTAGNTIYF
TGTGCCATCAGCCAGACAGCTGGAAACACCATATATTTT
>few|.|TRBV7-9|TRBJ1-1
CASSLDQGLFAEAFF
TGTGCCAGCAGCTTAGACCAGGGTTTATTCGCTGAAGCTTTCTTT
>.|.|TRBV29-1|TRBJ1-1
CSARIDMNTEAFF
TGCAGCGCCCGGATAGATATGAACACTGAAGCTTTCTTT
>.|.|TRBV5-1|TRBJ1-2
CASSLAGTGVGYTF
TGCGCCAGCAGCTTGGCCGGTACTGGGGTTGGCTACACCTTC
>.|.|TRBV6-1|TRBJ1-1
CASSPISGTEAFF
TGTGCCAGCAGTCCTATTTCGGGCACTGAAGCTTTCTTT
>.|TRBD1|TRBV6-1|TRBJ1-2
CASGDTGTGNGYTF
TGTGCCAGCGGTGACACCGGGACAGGGAATGGCTACACCTTC
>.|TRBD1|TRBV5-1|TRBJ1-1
CASSLGGTGPGNTEAFF
TGCGCCAGCAGCTTGGGGGGGACAGGCCCTGGGAACACTGAAGCTTTCTTT
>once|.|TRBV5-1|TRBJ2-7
CASSPEGGRAYEQYF
TGCGCCAGCAGCCCCGAAGGGGGTAGGGCCTACGAGCAGTACTTC
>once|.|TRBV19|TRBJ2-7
CASSPKTGQGQYF
TGTGCCAGTAGTCCTAAAACCGGGCAGGGACAGTACTTC
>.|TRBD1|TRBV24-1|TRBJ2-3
CATSQTGVSTDTQYF
TGTGCCACCAGCCAGACAGGGGTAAGCACAGATACGCAGTATTTT
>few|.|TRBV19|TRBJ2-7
CASSPQGYEQYF
TGTGCCAGTAGTCCACAGGGATACGAGCAGTACTTC
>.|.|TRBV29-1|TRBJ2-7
CSAVRGPEQYF
TGCAGCGCTGTCCGGGGACCCGAGCAGTACTTC
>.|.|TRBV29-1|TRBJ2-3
CSVSAGQLTDTQYF
TGCAGCGTTTCCGCGGGACAGCTCACAGATACGCAGTATTTT
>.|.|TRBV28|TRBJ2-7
CASSFRGYYEQYF
TGTGCCAGCAGTTTCCGGGGGTACTACGAGCAGTACTTC
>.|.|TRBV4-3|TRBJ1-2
CASSQETGFYGYTF
TGCGCCAGCAGCCAAGAGACAGGCTTCTATGGCTACACCTTC
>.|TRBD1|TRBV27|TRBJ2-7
CASSPLRTGISYEQYF
TGTGCCAGCAGTCCCTTACGGACAGGGATCTCCTACGAGCAGTACTTC
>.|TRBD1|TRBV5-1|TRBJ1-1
CASSPGQGDTEAFF
TGCGCCAGCAGCCCGGGACAGGGGGATACTGAAGCTTTCTTT
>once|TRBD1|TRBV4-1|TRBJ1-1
CASSPERTGRKMNTEAFF
TGCGCCAGCAGCCCCGAAAGGACAGGGAGAAAGATGAACACTGAAGCTTTCTTT
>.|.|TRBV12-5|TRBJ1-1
CASGLGQGMNTEAFF
TGTGCTAGTGGTTTGGGGCAGGGGATGAACACTGAAGCTTTCTTT
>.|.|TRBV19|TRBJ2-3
CASSITGRLGTDTQYF
TGTGCCAGTAGTATAACCGGACGGTTGGGGACAGATACGCAGTATTTT
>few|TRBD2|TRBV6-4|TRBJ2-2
CASRQQAGGTGELFF
TGTGCCAGCAGGCAACAAGCGGGGGGCACCGGGGAGCTGTTTTTT
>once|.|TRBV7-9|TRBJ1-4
CASSLGRDNEKLFF
TGTGCCAGCAGCCTCGGTAGGGATAATGAAAAACTGTTTTTT
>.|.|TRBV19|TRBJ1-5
CASSEGSNQPQHF
TGTGCCAGTAGTGAGGGGAGTAATCAGCCCCAGCATTTT
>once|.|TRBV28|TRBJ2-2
CASSHLGELFF
TGTGCCAGCAGTCACTTGGGGGAGCTGTTTTTT
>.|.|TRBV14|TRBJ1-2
CASSPWNYGYTF
TGTGCCAGCAGCCCGTGGAACTATGGCTACACCTTC
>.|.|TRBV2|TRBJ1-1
CASSGLMNTEAFF
TGTGCCAGCAGCGGGTTGATGAACACTGAAGCTTTCTTT
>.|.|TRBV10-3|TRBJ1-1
CAITVQGGTEAFF
TGTGCCATCACCGTTCAGGGTGGTACTGAAGCTTTCTTT